These T cell receptor beta chains were read from a single sample in a study of blood T cell repertoires in COVID-19. Sequenced by immunoSEQ multiplex PCR; TCRdb stores in-frame clones only, minus some. The repertoire consists of 200,000 to 250,000 clones, with approximately 82% occurring once and the leading ten covering 3% to 4.5%. Material for sequencing was peripheral blood. The receptors shown here come from a woman older than 75 with acute or convalescent COVID-19. CDR3s include the opening cysteine and the closing phenylalanine or tryptophan. The order of the fields is J gene, D gene, V gene, clone size, CDR3 DNA, CDR3 protein. A D gene is named only where the DNA matches it firmly. Rows give clone size only sometimes, using once, few, many, or a class for an expanded clone.

>TRBJ1-2|TRBD1|TRBV6-5|-
TGTGCCAGCAGGATCGACAGGGCGAATGGCTACACCTTC
CASRIDRANGYTF
>TRBJ1-3|TRBD1|TRBV24-1|-
TGTGCCACCAGTGATACCGGGACAGCTGGAAACACCATATATTTT
CATSDTGTAGNTIYF
>TRBJ1-1|-|TRBV28|-
TGTGCCAGCAGACTTGACAGAGCTGAAGCTTTCTTT
CASRLDRAEAFF
>TRBJ1-4|TRBD1|TRBV3-1/TRBV3-2|-
TGTGCCAGCAGCCAACGACAGGGGAATGAAAAACTGTTTTTT
CASSQRQGNEKLFF
>TRBJ2-6|-|TRBV5-1|-
TGCGCCAGCAGCCAGAGTCCGGGTGGCGGGGCCAACGTCCTGACTTTC
CASSQSPGGGANVLTF
>TRBJ1-6|-|TRBV3-1/TRBV3-2|-
TGTGCCAGCAGCGAGTTACCGCTCCCGGGGAATTCACCCCTCCACTTT
CASSELPLPGNSPLHF
>TRBJ1-2|-|TRBV6-5|-
TGTGCCAGCAGTCGGACAGAATCGAACTATGGCTACACCTTC
CASSRTESNYGYTF
>TRBJ1-6|TRBD1|TRBV7-8|-
TGTGCCAGCAGCTTAGCGAAGGGACAGTTCCTCTATAATTCACCCCTCCACTTT
CASSLAKGQFLYNSPLHF
>TRBJ2-3|TRBD1|TRBV15|-
TGTGCCACCAGCAGAGAGGGGACAGGGGGCATCACAGATACGCAGTATTTT
CATSREGTGGITDTQYF
>TRBJ1-1|-|TRBV7-2|-
TGTGCCAGCAGCTTAGAGGGGGTCGGGAACACTGAAGCTTTCTTT
CASSLEGVGNTEAFF
>TRBJ1-1|-|TRBV6-1|-
TGTGCCAGCAGTGATTCAGGGGTGGGGCGGGCTGAAGCTTTCTTT
CASSDSGVGRAEAFF
>TRBJ1-1|-|TRBV9|-
TGTGCCAGCAGCCCCCTAAGGGCGCAGGGAGAAGCTTTCTTT
CASSPLRAQGEAFF
>TRBJ2-5|-|TRBV2|-
TGTGCCACCCGGTGGGGGCGTCAAGAGACCCAGTACTTC
CATRWGRQETQYF
>TRBJ2-1|TRBD1|TRBV24-1|few
TGTGCCACCAGTGATAACCGGGACAGGGCGTACAATGAGCAGTTCTTC
CATSDNRDRAYNEQFF
>TRBJ1-4|-|TRBV7-2|-
TGTGCCAGCAGCTTATATAAAAAACTGTTTTTT
CASSLYKKLFF
>TRBJ1-6|-|TRBV7-9|-
TGTGCCAGCAGCTTTCAAGATCCCAGGAATTCACCCCTCCACTTT
CASSFQDPRNSPLHF
>TRBJ1-3|TRBD1|TRBV9|-
TGTGCCAGCAGCCTTACAGGGGGCACGCCGAATTTTGGAAACACCATATATTTT
CASSLTGGTPNFGNTIYF
>TRBJ1-2|TRBD1|TRBV29-1|-
TGCAGCGCCGATACGACAGGGAAATATGGCTACACCTTC
CSADTTGKYGYTF
>TRBJ2-1|-|TRBV2|few
TGTGCCAGCAGTGAATTGCGAAGCTCCTACAATGAGCAGTTCTTC
CASSELRSSYNEQFF
>TRBJ1-3|TRBD1|TRBV28|-
TGTGCCAGCAGGAGGGGGCCTGGAAACACCATATATTTT
CASRRGPGNTIYF
>TRBJ2-1|TRBD2|TRBV3-1/TRBV3-2|-
TGTGCCAGCAGCTACTCTAGCGGGGGGCGGGGTGAGCAGTTCTTC
CASSYSSGGRGEQFF
>TRBJ2-7|-|TRBV6-1|-
TGTGCCAGCAGTGAAGCTAGGATAGGGGCAACCTACGAGCAGTACTTC
CASSEARIGATYEQYF
>TRBJ2-7|-|TRBV29-1|-
TGCAGCGTGGCCTTGGGCCCCTTCGAGCAGTACTTC
CSVALGPFEQYF
>TRBJ2-1|TRBD2|TRBV3-1/TRBV3-2|-
TGTGCCAGCAGCCGCCTGCTAGCGGGGGAAGAGTTCTTC
CASSRLLAGEEFF
>TRBJ1-5|TRBD1|TRBV2|-
TGTGCCAGCAGTCCGGGGACAGGAGGGAATCAGCCCCAGCATTTT
CASSPGTGGNQPQHF
>TRBJ2-2|TRBD2|TRBV7-2|-
TGTGCCAGCAGCCCTCGGGCTAGCGGGGGGTCGAACACCGGGGAGCTGTTTTTT
CASSPRASGGSNTGELFF
>TRBJ1-2|-|TRBV18|once
TGTGCCAGCTCACCAAGGGGTGAAGGGTTCAAGGGCTACACCTTC
CASSPRGEGFKGYTF
>TRBJ1-2|-|TRBV6-1|-
TGTGCCAGCAGTGAAGGGCACCGCCCCCTCTATGGCTACACCTTC
CASSEGHRPLYGYTF
>TRBJ1-6|-|TRBV6-2/TRBV6-3|-
TGTGCCAGCAGTTACGGGACACAAATTTCACCCCTCCACTTT
CASSYGTQISPLHF
>TRBJ2-3|-|TRBV4-2|-
TGTGCCAGCAGCCAAGATCGGAGCACAGATACGCAGTATTTT
CASSQDRSTDTQYF
>TRBJ2-7|-|TRBV11-2|-
TGTGCCAGCTCTTCTCTACTAGGTCGGGGACTTTCCTACGAGCAGTACTTC
CASSSLLGRGLSYEQYF
>TRBJ1-1|TRBD1|TRBV9|-
TGTGCCAGCAGCATCTACCGGGACAGGGGAAACTTTGAAGCTTTCTTT
CASSIYRDRGNFEAFF
>TRBJ1-4|-|TRBV7-2|-
TGTGCCAGCAGTCAAGGGCACAGGGTTGATGAAAAACTGTTTTTT
CASSQGHRVDEKLFF
>TRBJ1-2|-|TRBV9|once
TGTGCCAGCAGCGTGGGTCAGGGGCTGGACTATGGCTACACCTTC
CASSVGQGLDYGYTF
>TRBJ1-2|-|TRBV7-3|-
TGTGCCAGCAGCTCGACTACAGGGCCGGCAAGGGGCTACACCTTC
CASSSTTGPARGYTF
>TRBJ1-6|TRBD1|TRBV6-2/TRBV6-3|-
TGTGCCAGCAGTTACAAAAGGACAGGTCATTCACCCCTCCACTTT
CASSYKRTGHSPLHF
>TRBJ2-2|TRBD1|TRBV11-2|-
TGTGCCAGCAGCCTGGGACAGGGTTGGACGGGGGAGCTGTTTTTT
CASSLGQGWTGELFF
>TRBJ2-3|TRBD2|TRBV5-1|-
TGCGCCAGCAGCACGGGGACTAGCGGATTCACAGATACGCAGTATTTT
CASSTGTSGFTDTQYF
>TRBJ1-3|-|TRBV5-1|few
TGCGCCAGCAGCTTCACCGGGACACCTTTCTCTGGAAACACCATATATTTT
CASSFTGTPFSGNTIYF
>TRBJ2-1|-|TRBV5-1|once
TGCGCCAGCAGCCGGGGGGACATGTCCTCCTCGTTCTTC
CASSRGDMSSSFF
>TRBJ2-5|TRBD2|TRBV5-1|-
TGCGCCAGCAGCTTGGAAGGGACTAGCGGGGTTGAGACCCAGTACTTC
CASSLEGTSGVETQYF
>TRBJ1-5|-|TRBV2|once
TGTGCCAGCAGGTCTCTGGGGGGTTATAGCAATCAGCCCCAGCATTTT
CASRSLGGYSNQPQHF
>TRBJ1-1|-|TRBV2|-
TGTGCCAGCACCCGGTTGTCTAGCAGCACTGAAGCTTTCTTT
CASTRLSSSTEAFF
>TRBJ2-2|-|TRBV7-2|-
TGTGCCAGCAGCTTAGTAAGCCGAGGTACCGGGGAGCTGTTTTTT
CASSLVSRGTGELFF
>TRBJ2-2|-|TRBV9|-
TGTGCCAGCAGCGTAGGGGCGAGGAGGGACACCGGGGAGCTGTTTTTT
CASSVGARRDTGELFF
>TRBJ1-6|-|TRBV6-6|-
TGTGCCAGCACCGGACCAGGGTTGTCCCTCCACTTT
CASTGPGLSLHF
>TRBJ2-7|TRBD2|TRBV30|few
TGTGCCTGGGCTTCCGGGCGGGGGGACTACGAGCAGTACTTC
CAWASGRGDYEQYF
>TRBJ2-1|-|TRBV5-5|-
TGTGCCAGCAGCTTGGCCGGGGGAGTAGGTGAGCAGTTCTTC
CASSLAGGVGEQFF
>TRBJ2-3|TRBD1|TRBV6-6|-
TGTGCCAGCAGTCCACCTACAGGGGAACGAGCGTATTTT
CASSPPTGERAYF
>TRBJ2-5|-|TRBV7-8|-
TGTGCCAGCAGCTTTACCCAGCAAGAGACCCAGTACTTC
CASSFTQQETQYF
>TRBJ1-6|-|TRBV11-3|-
TGTGCCAGCAGCTCCGCGCTCAATTCACCCCTCCACTTT
CASSSALNSPLHF
>TRBJ1-4|-|TRBV18|-
TGTGCCAGCTCACAAAACCAAGGGGCAACTAATGAAAAACTGTTTTTT
CASSQNQGATNEKLFF
>TRBJ1-6|TRBD1|TRBV4-3|few
TGCGCCAGCAGCCAAGATAACAGGGGGCAAAGGAATTCACCCCTCCACTTT
CASSQDNRGQRNSPLHF